The T cell receptor (beta chain) under discussion was sequenced for a study of blood T cell repertoires in COVID-19. About the research overall: The United States, Italy and Spain supplied acute and convalescent COVID-19 samples. T cells, B-cell-depleted T cells, or PBMCs supplied cDNA or gDNA.

CDR3 length equals 13 residues. V lost 2 bases to trimming and J lost 4 bases, with 9 bases between them. Germline V lookup: CDR1 SGHRS, CDR2 YFSETQ. Authors' analysis steps: It was from reference gene primer amplification that nucleated cell counts were estimated. Measured with immunoSEQ multiplex PCR; TCRdb has only the in-frame clones, and not every one. That table is the source of V, J and clone size, and D and trimming were worked out from the DNA. In the table there are about 220,000 clones, 84% of which are singletons. The source of this sequence is a man between 50 and 59 years old with active or convalescent COVID-19. V gene TRBV5-1 combines with J gene TRBJ1-2; D not certain. The sample comprised peripheral blood. The CDR3 is CASSFNSRYGYTF. CDR3 nucleotide sequence: TGCGCCAGCAGCTTTAACAGCCGCTATGGCTACACCTTC.